This T cell receptor (beta chain) comes out of a study of blood T cell repertoires in COVID-19. Study as a whole: Sources were T cells, B-cell-depleted T cells, or PBMCs; the material itself was cDNA or gDNA.

The CDR3 consists of 19 residues. CDR1 is MNHEY and CDR2 is SVGEGT in the germline V gene. Germline trimming cut 0 bases from V and 4 bases from J; bases unmatched to any gene: 15. TCRdb keeps only in-frame clones here, not all; method: immunoSEQ multiplex PCR. The sample has under 250,000 clones, 84% seen once. Sequencing was performed on peripheral blood. The V gene is TRBV6-2 or TRBV6-3, the J gene TRBJ2-1; 7 bases agree with TRBD2. This clonotype was sampled from a woman aged 40 to 55 who had recovered from COVID-19. CDR3 residues: CASSYSPPDTGGVYNEQFF. For the CDR3, the DNA is TGTGCCAGCAGTTACTCTCCCCCGGATACGGGGGGAGTGTACAATGAGCAGTTCTTC.